The 18 T cell receptor beta chains given below trace back to one sample, sequenced in a study of blood T cell repertoires in COVID-19. Method: immunoSEQ multiplex PCR; TCRdb's copy keeps in-frame clones and lacks some. This table has approximately 56,000 clones, about four fifths appearing once. Material for sequencing was peripheral blood. The receptor set was obtained from a man aged 65 to 79 with active COVID-19.

The rearrangement joins TRBV19 to TRBJ1-5, with D unclear. This CDR3 contains 13 residues. CDR1 and CDR2 (germline): LNHDA, SQIVND (reference sequence). V was cut by 3 bases and J by 6 bases, with 9 bases left in between. The CDR3 loop is CASSMAVVQPQHF. The CDR3 DNA follows: TGTGCCAGTAGTATGGCGGTGGTTCAGCCCCAGCATTTT.

A single count supports this clone. This chain connects TRBV5-8 to TRBJ2-7; the D is unclear. The V gene's germline CDR1 is SGHTS and CDR2 YDEGEE. Trimming left V 4 bases short and J 0 bases short, with 17 bases between. This CDR3 contains 16 residues. CDR3 DNA: TGTGCCAGCAGCGCTGTTCAGATCATTTCCTCCTACGAGCAGTACTTC. Amino acids: CASSAVQIISSYEQYF.

The rearrangement links TRBV9 to TRBJ2-3, with D maybe TRBD2 (6 bases). Trimming left V 7 bases short and J 5 bases short, with 20 bases between. Germline V gene lookup returns CDR1 SGDLS and CDR2 YYNGEE. This CDR3 is built from 15 residues. CDR3 in amino acids: CASSPGYMGGDTQYF. In DNA, the CDR3 is TGTGCCAGCTCCCCCGGATATATGGGAGGAGATACGCAGTATTTT.

The V gene is TRBV21-1, the J gene TRBJ1-5. TRBV21-1 is a pseudogene locus. This CDR3 has 16 amino acids. The CDR3 coding sequence is TGTGCCAGCAGCAAAGATGGGAGGGGCTGCGATCAGCCCCAGCATTTT. Its protein is CASSKDGRGCDQPQHF.

The chain carries TRBV4-1 and TRBJ2-2, with 7 bases identical to TRBD1. The length of the CDR3 is 17 residues. J lost 0 bases, V lost 10 bases, and 14 bases had no gene match. Germline V gene lookup returns CDR1 MGHRA and CDR2 YSYEKL. The CDR3 reads CATRDLTGTANTGELFF. CDR3 DNA sequence: TGCGCCACCAGGGATCTAACCGGGACAGCGAACACCGGGGAGCTGTTTTTT.

Details on this clone: Compared with germline, one end of the junction differs, possibly owing to a read error. The chain uses TRBV4-3 and TRBJ2-7; 9 nucleotides line up with TRBD1. The CDR3 spans 14 residues. Germline V gene sequence: CDR1 LGHNA, CDR2 YSLEER. The CDR3 coding sequence is TGCGCCAGCAGCCAAGATGTCCAGGGACAGGGCTACAACTTC. Its translation: CASSQDVQGQGYNF.

This clone has just one count. This chain uses TRBV5-5 with TRBJ1-5; weak D call: TRBD1 (5 bases). The CDR3 contains 16 residues. Germline loops: CDR1 SGHKS, CDR2 YYEKEE (reference sequence). V lost 3 bases to trimming and J lost 4 bases, with 17 bases between them. The CDR3, as DNA: TGTGCCAGCAGCTCGACAGAGGCATCCCGAAATCAGCCCCAGCATTTT. Translated: CASSSTEASRNQPQHF.

The chain employs TRBV25-1 and TRBJ1-1, with 10 bases that match TRBD1. CDR1 is MGHDK, CDR2 SYGVNS, per germline. This CDR3 is built from 16 residues. V was pared by 5 bases and J by 5 bases, with 11 bases of the junction left unmatched. The CDR3: CASSPRDRGGGTEAFF. Written as DNA, the CDR3 is TGTGCCAGCAGTCCCCGGGACAGGGGAGGTGGTACTGAAGCTTTCTTT.

The J gene is TRBJ1-5, the V gene TRBV7-8, with no clear D. With 3 bases removed from V and 3 bases from J, the gap between germline ends came to 9 bases. CDR1 is SGHVS and CDR2 is FQNEAQ in the germline V gene. This CDR3 contains 14 residues. Here the CDR3 DNA reads TGTGCCAGCAGCTTGCCGCGGGACAATCAGCCCCAGCATTTT. Its translation is CASSLPRDNQPQHF.

The gene calls are TRBV6-2 or TRBV6-3 and TRBJ1-2; 7 bases match TRBD1. Unmatched junction bases numbered 4, after V lost 5 bases and J lost 4 bases. Per germline, CDR1 MNHEY and CDR2 SVGEGT. This CDR3 is 13 amino acids long. The CDR3: CASSPGTVYGYTF. CDR3 DNA sequence: TGTGCCAGCAGTCCCGGGACAGTCTATGGCTACACCTTC.

V and J are TRBV7-2 and TRBJ2-4, with 7 bases that match TRBD2. Looked up from germline, CDR1 is SGHTA and CDR2 is FQGNSA. The V segment lost 3 bases and the J segment 10 bases; nucleotides outside the gene matches: 15. The CDR3 runs 16 residues. CDR3 residues: CASSFSWGPTSQIQYF. DNA of the CDR3: TGTGCCAGCAGCTTTTCATGGGGCCCGACTAGCCAAATTCAGTACTTC.

The gene calls are TRBV3-1 (or the pseudogene TRBV3-2) and TRBJ2-7; TRBD2 matches at 10 bases. The CDR3 spans 17 residues. The trim removed 5 bases at V and 6 bases at J, leaving 16 bases unmatched. CDR1 and CDR2 from the germline V gene are LGHDT and YNNKEL (reference sequence). CDR3 amino acids: CASSYGTLLAGFAEQYF. The CDR3, as DNA: TGTGCCAGCAGCTACGGGACATTACTAGCGGGGTTCGCCGAGCAGTACTTC.

The chain combines TRBV6-5 with TRBJ1-1; weak D call: TRBD1 (6 bases). The V gene lost 2 bases and the J gene lost 7 bases, with 11 bases spanning the gap. The CDR3 loop spans 13 amino acids. CDR1 MNHEY and CDR2 SVGAGI come from the germline V gene. The CDR3 reads CASSYRRQDEAFF. Written as DNA, the CDR3 is TGTGCCAGCAGTTACCGACGACAGGATGAAGCTTTCTTT.

As DNA, the CDR3 is TGTGCCAGCTCAGTGGGGACTAGCGCGGAGACCCAGTACTTC. Encoded protein: CASSVGTSAETQYF. This chain links TRBV18 with TRBJ2-5; 10 nucleotides match TRBD2. The J segment lost 5 bases and the V segment lost 5 bases, leaving 5 bases of the junction unmatched. CDR1 is KGHSH and CDR2 is LQKENI in the germline V gene. This CDR3 region has 14 residues.

The gene calls are TRBV6-2 or TRBV6-3 and TRBJ2-5, with 8 bases aligning to TRBD1. Unmatched junction bases numbered 7, after V lost 5 bases and J lost 5 bases. The CDR3 consists of 14 residues. The V gene's germline CDR1 is MNHEY and CDR2 SVGEGT. CDR3 DNA: TGTGCCAGCAGTCGCGGACAGGGATGGGAGACCCAGTACTTC. This sequence encodes CASSRGQGWETQYF.

The CDR3 bases are TGCAGCGGGAAACAGGGGGCGTCCTACGAGCAGTACTTC. Translating it yields CSGKQGASYEQYF. The gene calls are TRBV29-1 and TRBJ2-7; 9 bases align to TRBD1. Germline V gene sequence: CDR1 SQVTM, CDR2 ANQGSEA. V lost 7 bases and J lost 1; bases outside the gene matches: 5. This CDR3 region has 13 residues.

The genes are TRBV7-2 and TRBJ1-1; TRBD1 matches 9 bases. Trimming removed 5 bases from V and 4 bases from J; junction bases left unmatched: 5. CDR1 SGHTA and CDR2 FQGNSA come from the germline V gene. The CDR3 spans 14 residues. The CDR3 DNA is TGTGCCAGCAGCGTCCGGGACAGGGTCACTGAAGCTTTCTTT. Amino acids: CASSVRDRVTEAFF.

The chain has TRBV4-1 and TRBJ2-3, with D perhaps TRBD2 (6 bases). Germline CDR1 reads MGHRA; CDR2 reads YSYEKL. The CDR3 has 14 residues. Trimming shortened V by 4 bases and J by 3 bases, and 11 bases separated the two germline ends. In DNA, the CDR3 is TGCGCCAGCAGCCCCTGGGACTTTACAGATACGCAGTATTTT. It specifies CASSPWDFTDTQYF.